The sequence of this T cell receptor beta chain was determined in a study of blood T cell repertoires in COVID-19. On the study more broadly: Some COVID-19 samples were acute and others convalescent; all came from the United States, Italy and Spain. PBMCs, B-cell-depleted T cells, or T cells were the source of the cDNA or gDNA that made up the material.

Authors' processing steps: Researchers report that nucleated cell counts were estimated from reference gene primer amplification. Sequencing used immunoSEQ multiplex PCR; TCRdb keeps in-frame clones, though not all of them. V and J calls plus clone size are reproduced from that table; the DNA served to infer D and trimming. The table lists around 190,000 clones, 70% to 90% of them singletons, with about 4.2% in the top ten. Germline CDR1 reads SGHNT; CDR2 reads YYREEE (reference sequence). J gave up 4 bases and V 4 bases, and 14 bases lay outside the gene matches. The CDR3 runs 16 residues. This clonotype was sampled from a human donor in a cohort sampled during active COVID-19. The chain links TRBV5-4 to TRBJ2-7, with 7 bases lining up with TRBD1. Material for sequencing was peripheral blood. The CDR3 DNA sequence: TGTGCCAGCAGCCCGAGCCGGGACAGAAAGAATTACGAGCAGTACTTC. Its translation: CASSPSRDRKNYEQYF.